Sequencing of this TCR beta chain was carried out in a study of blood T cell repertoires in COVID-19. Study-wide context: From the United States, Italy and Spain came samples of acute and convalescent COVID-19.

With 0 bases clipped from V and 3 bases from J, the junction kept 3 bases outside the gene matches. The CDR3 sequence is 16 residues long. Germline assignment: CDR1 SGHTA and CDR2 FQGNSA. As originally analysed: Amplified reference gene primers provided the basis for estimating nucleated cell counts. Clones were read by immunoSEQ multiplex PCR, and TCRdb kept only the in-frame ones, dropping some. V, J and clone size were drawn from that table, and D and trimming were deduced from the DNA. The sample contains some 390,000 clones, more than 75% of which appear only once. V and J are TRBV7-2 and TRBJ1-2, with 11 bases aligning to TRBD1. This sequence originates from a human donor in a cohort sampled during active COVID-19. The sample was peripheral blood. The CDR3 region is CASSLAGTGGHYGYTF. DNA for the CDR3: TGTGCCAGCAGCTTAGCTGGGACAGGGGGACACTATGGCTACACCTTC.